The 26 T cell receptor beta chains below all came from one sample that was sequenced in a study of vaccination and CD4 T cells after COVID-19. Antigens of these TCRs are unknown. Treatment described: approximately 11-day PBMC culture with coronavirus spike peptide pools or control peptides (ViraFEST assay). With the Oncomine TCR Beta short-read assay, DNA from cultured CD4+ T cells was sequenced. Via MiXCR, TCRdb re-called the PCR reads, giving one row per CDR3 protein. The data hold about 20,000 distinct CDR3 sequences, with roughly 47% observed a single time. Sequenced here: CD4+ T cells from blood, cultured in vitro, sampled before SARS-CoV-2 vaccination. Receptors were obtained from a human donor who had recovered from COVID-19.

The genes are TRBV7-9 and TRBJ1-5, with TRBD1 matching 7 bases. Losses at the gene ends were 5 bases for V and 3 bases for J; bases not matched to a gene: 4. The CDR3 is made up of 14 amino acids. CDR1 is SEHNR and CDR2 is FQNEAQ in the germline V gene (reference sequence). This chain's CDR3 is CASSPQGDNQPQHF. In DNA, the CDR3 is TGTGCCAGCAGCCCCCAGGGGGACAATCAGCCCCAGCATTTT.

The gene calls are TRBV5-8 and TRBJ2-5; 7 nucleotides match TRBD1. CDR1 and CDR2 from the germline V gene are SGHTS and YDEGEE. V gave up 4 bases and J gave up 1 base; unmatched junction bases: 10. This CDR3 region has 16 residues. The CDR3 here is CASSLTGTAAQETQYF. CDR3 bases: TGTGCCAGCAGCCTTACCGGGACAGCGGCCCAAGAGACCCAGTACTTC. The full variable domain, in which reference TRBV5-8 and TRBJ2-5 provide the parts outside the CDR3, is EAGVTQSPTHLIKTRGQQATLRCSPISGHTSVYWYQQALGLGLQFLLWYDEGEERNRGNFPPRFSGRQFPNYSSELNVNALELEDSALYLCASSLTGTAAQETQYFGPGTRLLVL.

There are a few counts of this clonotype. This sequence joins TRBV10-3 and TRBJ2-2; possible D gene TRBD1, 6 bases. Germline loops: CDR1 ENHRY, CDR2 SYGVKD. V gave up 3 bases and J gave up 4 bases, with 12 bases separating them. There are 15 residues in the CDR3. For the CDR3, the DNA is TGTGCCATCAGTGATAGGGGGACGCCCACCGGGGAGCTGTTTTTT. Translated, it gives CAISDRGTPTGELFF.

The rearrangement uses TRBV28 and TRBJ1-2; weak D call: TRBD1 (5 bases). This CDR3 comprises 12 residues. Germline V CDR1 and CDR2: MDHEN, SYDVKM. The CDR3 spells CVGGGRGYGYTF. The CDR3 nucleotides are TGTGTGGGGGGAGGAAGGGGCTATGGCTACACCTTC.

This clonotype came up a few times. J is TRBJ2-2 and V is TRBV19; 8 bases align to TRBD1. V gave up 7 bases and J gave up 5 bases; unmatched junction bases: 9. CDR3 length: 15 amino acids. Germline V gene sequence: CDR1 LNHDA, CDR2 SQIVND (reference sequence). CDR3 DNA: TGTGCCAGTATGGGACAGGCCTTAGGGACCGGGGAGCTGTTTTTT. Translation gives CASMGQALGTGELFF.

J is TRBJ1-1 and V is TRBV19; D perhaps matches TRBD1 (6 bases). The CDR3 is 14 residues long. V shed 7 bases and J shed 5 bases, with 17 bases lying between them. Germline V gives CDR1 LNHDA, CDR2 SQIVND (reference sequence). The CDR3 spells CASTSRGGGTEAFF. CDR3 sequence (DNA): TGTGCCAGTACCTCCAGGGGAGGAGGAACTGAAGCTTTCTTT.

V usage is TRBV6-2 or TRBV6-3 and J usage is TRBJ2-1; D remains unclear. CDR1 and CDR2 from the germline V gene are MNHEY and SVGEGT. The CDR3 spans 17 residues. V was clipped by 0 bases and J by 5 bases, with 17 bases between them. CDR3 amino acids: CASSYSASSSPNNEQFF. CDR3 nucleotides: TGTGCCAGCAGTTACTCGGCTAGTTCTTCCCCTAACAATGAGCAGTTCTTC.

This chain links TRBV24-1 with TRBJ2-3; the match to TRBD2 covers 9 bases. The germline gives CDR1 KGHDR, CDR2 SFDVKD. After removal of 3 bases from V and 5 bases from J, the junction contained 8 bases not matched to a gene. CDR3 length: 16 amino acids. The CDR3 DNA follows: TGTGCCACCAGTGATACTGGCGGGGGGGCCGGAGATACGCAGTATTTT. This gives the protein CATSDTGGGAGDTQYF.

J is TRBJ2-7 and V is TRBV2; no firm D call. V shed 4 bases and J shed 5 bases, with 18 bases lying between them. In germline, CDR1 is SNHLY, CDR2 FYNNEI. The CDR3 covers 15 residues. The CDR3 spells CASSGFRLGRDEQYF. As DNA, the CDR3 is TGTGCCAGCAGTGGGTTCAGGTTAGGAAGGGACGAGCAGTACTTC.

This clonotype was picked up a small number of times. This chain connects TRBV6-2 or TRBV6-3 to TRBJ2-3; 9 nucleotides align to TRBD2. Germline V gene data show CDR1 as MNHEY and CDR2 as SVGEGT. The CDR3 is made up of 19 amino acids. V gave up 6 bases and J gave up 0 bases; unmatched junction bases: 16. The CDR3 spells CASSANRGLAGSSTDTQYF. CDR3 DNA sequence: TGTGCCAGCAGCGCTAACCGAGGTCTAGCGGGGTCTAGCACAGATACGCAGTATTTT.

The chain joins TRBV30 to TRBJ1-2; D is uncertain. This CDR3 spans 14 amino acids. Between the trimmed V and J ends, which lost 0 bases and 8 bases, there was a span of 16 bases. Germline CDR1 reads GTSNPN; CDR2 reads SVGIG (reference sequence). The CDR3 DNA follows: TGTGCCTGGAGTGTAACCTCGGCCGAGCAAGGCTACACCTTC. This gives the protein CAWSVTSAEQGYTF.

The rearrangement links TRBV5-1 to TRBJ2-7, with a tentative D call TRBD2 (5 bases). This CDR3 has 15 amino acids. The germline CDR1 and CDR2 sequences are SGHRS and YFSETQ. V shed 0 bases and J shed 0 bases, with 10 bases lying between them. This chain's CDR3 is CASSLESGFSYEQYF. As DNA, the CDR3 is TGCGCCAGCAGCTTGGAGTCGGGGTTCTCCTACGAGCAGTACTTC.

The chain recombines TRBV4-3 with TRBJ1-1; perhaps TRBD1 as D (5 bases). CDR1 and CDR2 (germline): LGHNA, YSLEER. This CDR3 contains 15 residues. The ends were cut back, 0 bases at V and 5 bases at J, with 13 bases in the middle. CDR3 in amino acids: CASSQDRGWATEAFF. CDR3 in DNA: TGCGCCAGCAGCCAAGATCGGGGGTGGGCGACTGAAGCTTTCTTT.

The chain is built from TRBV20-1 and TRBJ1-1; no firm D call. The CDR3 totals 12 residues. The germline V gene has CDR1 DFQATT and CDR2 SNEGSKA (reference sequence). V lost 0 bases and J 1 base, leaving 3 bases between the germline ends. The CDR3 DNA is TGCAGTGCTAGAGATCCGAACACTGAAGCTTTCTTT. Translated: CSARDPNTEAFF.

The chain has TRBV21-1 and TRBJ2-5. TRBV21-1 is noted as a pseudogene. This CDR3 has 15 amino acids. The CDR3, as DNA: TGTGCCAGCAGCAAAGAGGAACATATTGAAGAGACCCAGTACTTC. Amino acids: CASSKEEHIEETQYF.

The chain has TRBV2 and TRBJ1-1, with a possible D match to TRBD1 (6 bases). This CDR3 has 14 amino acids. Germline V gives CDR1 SNHLY, CDR2 FYNNEI. Deletions cut 6 bases from V and 1 base from J, with 12 bases between. The CDR3 loop is CASSRTATNTEAFF. The CDR3 DNA reads as TGTGCCAGCAGCCGGACAGCGACGAACACTGAAGCTTTCTTT.

J is TRBJ2-2 and V is TRBV6-2 or TRBV6-3; D not resolved. The length of the CDR3 is 15 residues. The V end was cut by 0 bases, the J end by 2 bases, with 7 bases between. Germline V gene lookup returns CDR1 MNHEY and CDR2 SVGEGT. The CDR3 region has the DNA TGTGCCAGCAGTTACTCGACGGGTAACACCGGGGAGCTGTTTTTT. It codes for CASSYSTGNTGELFF.

In DNA form, the CDR3 reads TGCGCCAGCAGCCAGGGGGACAGCCAAGAGACCCAGTACTTC. It codes for CASSQGDSQETQYF. The V and J genes are TRBV4-3 and TRBJ2-5, with 7 bases lining up with TRBD1. Germline CDR1 is LGHNA and CDR2 is YSLEER. Germline trimming cut 3 bases from V and 1 base from J; bases unmatched to any gene: 2. CDR3 size: 14 residues.

The chain recombines TRBV7-2 with TRBJ1-6; 7 positions match TRBD1. The CDR3 runs 18 residues. Germline V CDR1 and CDR2: SGHTA, FQGNSA. J gave up 7 bases and V 1 base, and 13 bases lay outside the gene matches. The CDR3 DNA sequence: TGTGCCAGCAGCTTAGGATCCCTACGACAGGGTTACAATTCACCCCTCCACTTT. It translates to CASSLGSLRQGYNSPLHF.

This chain connects TRBV20-1 to TRBJ2-5, with 8 bases matching TRBD2. The ends lost 2 bases at V and 4 bases at J; junction bases unmatched: 12. Germline V gene lookup returns CDR1 DFQATT and CDR2 SNEGSKA (reference sequence). This CDR3 spans 16 amino acids. This CDR3 reads CSARTGRGVYRETQYF. CDR3 nucleotide sequence: TGCAGTGCTAGAACCGGGCGGGGGGTATATCGAGAGACCCAGTACTTC.

This chain links TRBV28 with TRBJ2-7, with a weak D call TRBD2 (6 bases). CDR1 MDHEN and CDR2 SYDVKM come from the germline V gene. Deletions cut 8 bases from V and 2 bases from J, with 19 bases between. There are 15 residues in the CDR3. CDR3 residues: CASPPRRGTPYEQYF. The CDR3 DNA reads as TGTGCCAGCCCCCCCCGGCGCGGGACCCCCTACGAGCAGTACTTC.

The rearrangement links TRBV7-2 to TRBJ1-1; 11 nucleotides match TRBD1. J gave up 0 bases and V 2 bases, and 8 bases lay outside the gene matches. Germline loops: CDR1 SGHTA, CDR2 FQGNSA. This CDR3 comprises 18 residues. The CDR3 DNA is TGTGCCAGCAGCTTATCCGGGACAGGGGGTTTTCTGAACACTGAAGCTTTCTTT. Encoded protein: CASSLSGTGGFLNTEAFF.

The genes are TRBV2 and TRBJ2-3; D unresolved. The CDR3 sequence is 12 residues long. The V and J ends lost 2 bases and 6 bases respectively, with 6 bases between them. CDR1 is SNHLY, CDR2 FYNNEI, per germline. The CDR3 DNA is TGTGCCAGCAGTGAACTAACGGATACGCAGTATTTT. It codes for CASSELTDTQYF.

The rearrangement links TRBV19 to TRBJ1-1, with 7 bases lining up with TRBD1. With 5 bases clipped from V and 0 bases from J, the junction kept 6 bases outside the gene matches. CDR1 and CDR2 from the germline V gene are LNHDA and SQIVND (reference sequence). The CDR3 has 15 residues. CDR3 nucleotide sequence: TGTGCCAGTAGTCCGAGGGACAGAATGAACACTGAAGCTTTCTTT. Protein: CASSPRDRMNTEAFF.

This clonotype has a single count. This sequence joins TRBV5-1 and TRBJ2-3, with 13 bases fitting TRBD2. Trimming cost V 7 bases and J 6 bases; bases outside gene matches: 8. CDR1 is SGHRS and CDR2 is YFSETQ in the germline V gene. The length of the CDR3 is 15 residues. In nucleotides, the CDR3 is TGCGCCAGCGCGTCCGGGACTAGCGGGACGGATACGCAGTATTTT. Its translation is CASASGTSGTDTQYF.

The genes are TRBV7-9 and TRBJ2-3; a weak D match, TRBD2 (6 bases). Germline CDR1 SEHNR, CDR2 FQNEAQ (reference sequence). The CDR3 has 15 residues. V gave up 1 base and J gave up 3 bases, with 11 bases separating them. CDR3 sequence (DNA): TGTGCCAGCAGCTTAGAGGGACTCGGTACAGATACGCAGTATTTT. It codes for CASSLEGLGTDTQYF.